A few counts support the clone carrying this T cell receptor (beta chain). Antigen unknown. This specimen comes from a study of cytomegalovirus exposure and HLA in healthy donors. Study-level findings and limits: Confirmation in vitro established that a few CMV-associated chains were specific for CMV antigens. Across all donors, roughly uniform sequencing depth was an assumption of the presence/absence analyses. TCR beta V- and J-gene trimming, according to a later analysis, was linked to a missense DCLRE1C variant.

In germline, CDR1 is SGHRS, CDR2 YFSETQ. The CDR3 loop spans 14 amino acids. The V gene end was trimmed by 4 bases and the J gene end by 1 base; junction bases not matched to a gene: 4. Primers for the PCR totalled 60 Vbeta and 13 Jbeta. Assay used: immunoSEQ multiplex PCR; TCRdb lists only in-frame clones, some missing. The data show some 150,000 clones, with about 80% seen just once and around 1.3% held by the top ten. The TCR comes from a woman in her fifties or sixties in good health and CMV-seronegative. What was sequenced was PBMCs. The genes are TRBV5-1 and TRBJ1-1; TRBD1 matches at 7 bases. This chain's CDR3 is CASSKQGPNTEAFF. The DNA for the CDR3 is TGCGCCAGCAGCAAACAGGGGCCGAACACTGAAGCTTTCTTT.